This T cell receptor (beta chain) was sequenced during a study of blood T cell repertoires in COVID-19. The repertoire was sequenced with immunoSEQ multiplex PCR; TCRdb's copy has only in-frame clones and lacks some. Of roughly 340,000 clones listed, 80% to 90% are singletons. Ages ranged from roughly 18 to 100 years, with residence in about 24 US areas. J was trimmed by 6 bases and V by 2 bases; bases with no gene match: 5. Germline CDR1 reads SNHLY; CDR2 reads FYNNEI. The CDR3 runs to 15 residues. This sequence joins TRBV2 and TRBJ2-3; 10 bases agree with TRBD2. The clonotype originates from a man between 18 and 29 years old who had recovered from COVID-19. Input material: PBMCs or T cells enriched from blood (not recorded which). In DNA form, the CDR3 reads TGTGCCAGCAGTGAAAGGAGCGGGGGGGCCGATACGCAGTATTTT. Translated: CASSERSGGADTQYF.